Below, 15 T cell receptor beta chains from the same sample are listed, as sequenced in a study of blood T cell repertoires in COVID-19. Repertoires were generated with immunoSEQ multiplex PCR, while TCRdb's copy carries only in-frame clones and drops some. Of tens of thousands of clones in the sample, approximately 87% were seen once. The specimen sequenced was peripheral blood. These TCRs come from a woman aged 60-75 years with acute or convalescent COVID-19.

The chain is built from TRBV7-9 and TRBJ2-7; D uncertain. V was shortened by 2 bases and J by 0 bases, with 5 bases between the two germline ends. Germline CDR1 reads SEHNR; CDR2 reads FQNEAQ (reference sequence). The CDR3 is 13 residues long. CDR3 sequence: CASSLPGSYEQYV. The DNA of the CDR3 is TGTGCCAGCAGCTTACCAGGCTCCTACGAGCAGTACGTC.

The rearrangement joins TRBV11-2 to TRBJ2-7; D gene unclear. The V and J ends lost 1 base and 0 bases respectively, with 7 bases between them. The CDR3 is made up of 14 amino acids. In germline, CDR1 is SGHAT, CDR2 FQNNGV. DNA of the CDR3: TGTGCCAGCAGCTTAGTAACTTACTCCTACGAGCAGTACGTC. It translates to CASSLVTYSYEQYV.

V and J are TRBV7-2 and TRBJ1-2; no firm D call. Germline loops: CDR1 SGHTA, CDR2 FQGNSA. CDR3 length: 13 residues. Between the trimmed V and J ends, which lost 7 bases and 3 bases, there was a span of 12 bases. CDR3 coding DNA: TGTGCCAGCATGGCAGGAATTGACTATGGCTACACCTTC. Protein sequence: CASMAGIDYGYTF. Full variable domain (rest looked up from reference TRBV7-2 and TRBJ1-2): GAGVSQSPSNKVTEKGKDVELRCDPISGHTALYWYRQSLGQGLEFLIYFQGNSAPDKSGLPSDRFSAERTGGSVSTLTIQRTQQEDSAVYLCASMAGIDYGYTFGSGTRLTVV.

The rearrangement links TRBV5-4 to TRBJ2-7; 7 bases align to TRBD1. CDR3 size: 13 residues. The V gene's germline CDR1 is SGHNT and CDR2 YYREEE (reference sequence). Trimming at V came to 2 bases and at J to 7 bases, leaving 6 bases not matched to a gene. The CDR3 region is CASSFSRGREQYV. The CDR3 DNA is TGTGCCAGCAGCTTTTCGAGGGGGCGTGAGCAGTACGTC.

About this clone itself: Other DNA sequences within the sample encode an identical CDR3. The rearrangement uses TRBV7-2 and TRBJ2-3; 9 nucleotides align to TRBD2. The CDR3 consists of 13 residues. Trimming took 3 bases from V and 5 from J; bases not matched to a gene: 0. CDR1 SGHTA and CDR2 FQGNSA come from the germline V gene. The CDR3 DNA is TGTGCCAGCAGCTTGACTAGCGGAGATACGCAGTATTTT. As protein: CASSLTSGDTQYF.

The chain couples TRBV6-2 or TRBV6-3 to TRBJ1-5, with 10 bases matching TRBD1. Germline V gene lookup returns CDR1 MNHEY and CDR2 SVGEGT. There are 19 residues in the CDR3. V dropped 2 bases and J dropped 0; count of bases not matched to a gene: 10. The CDR3 loop is CASSYDRDRGLYSNQPQHF. CDR3 DNA: TGTGCCAGCAGTTACGACCGGGACAGGGGCCTTTATAGCAATCAGCCCCAGCATTTT.

The rearrangement links TRBV28 to TRBJ2-5; 9 bases line up with TRBD2. Looked up from germline, CDR1 is MDHEN and CDR2 is SYDVKM. The CDR3 spans 14 residues. Trimming removed 5 bases from V and 3 bases from J; junction bases left unmatched: 4. The CDR3 loop reads CASSGTSLEETQYF. The CDR3 bases are TGTGCCAGCAGTGGGACTAGCTTGGAAGAGACCCAGTACTTC.

The chain couples TRBV3-1 (or the pseudogene TRBV3-2) to TRBJ2-5; D is undetermined. This CDR3 has 14 amino acids. The V end was cut by 0 bases, the J end by 6 bases, with 11 bases between. Germline lookup yields CDR1 LGHDT and CDR2 YNNKEL (reference sequence). CDR3 coding DNA: TGTGCCAGCAGCCAAGATCGGGTTAGCCAGACCCAGTACTTC. Protein product: CASSQDRVSQTQYF.

The gene calls are TRBV6-5 and TRBJ1-1, with D maybe TRBD1 (5 bases). V dropped 0 bases and J dropped 7 bases, with 12 bases sitting between them. This CDR3 is built from 14 residues. The germline gives CDR1 MNHEY, CDR2 SVGAGI. Here the CDR3 reads CASSYSSPGREAFF. The CDR3 nucleotides are TGTGCCAGCAGTTACTCGTCCCCAGGGCGTGAAGCTTTCTTT.

This rearrangement joins TRBV11-2 to TRBJ1-5; possibly TRBD1 for D (5 bases). The CDR3 has 16 residues. Germline V lookup: CDR1 SGHAT, CDR2 FQNNGV. V lost 4 bases, J lost 6 bases, and 19 bases lay in between. Here the CDR3 reads CASSSTRGRVGQPQHF. The CDR3 nucleotides read TGTGCCAGCAGCTCAACGCGGGGCAGGGTGGGTCAGCCCCAGCATTTT. Supplemented by reference TRBV11-2 and TRBJ1-5, the full variable domain reads EAGVAQSPRYKIIEKRQSVAFWCNPISGHATLYWYQQILGQGPKLLIQFQNNGVVDDSQLPKDRFSAERLKGVDSTLKIQPAKLEDSAVYLCASSSTRGRVGQPQHFGDGTRLSIL.

V gene TRBV6-5 combines with J gene TRBJ2-5, with TRBD2 matching 12 bases. J gave up 5 bases and V 4 bases, and 8 bases lay outside the gene matches. The CDR3 length is 16 residues. The germline CDR1 and CDR2 sequences are MNHEY and SVGAGI. The CDR3 sequence: CASSSGLAGMRETQYF. The CDR3 nucleotides read TGTGCCAGCAGTTCTGGACTAGCGGGAATGAGGGAGACCCAGTACTTC.

The chain employs TRBV13 and TRBJ2-5; possibly TRBD1 for D (6 bases). There are 13 residues in the CDR3. V was pared by 5 bases and J by 7 bases, with 14 bases between. Looked up from germline, CDR1 is PRHDT and CDR2 is FYEKMQ (reference sequence). CDR3 sequence reads: CASSLTGPGTQYF. Written as DNA, the CDR3 is TGTGCCAGCAGCCTCACAGGGCCTGGGACCCAGTACTTC.

The chain joins TRBV10-2 to TRBJ1-1, with D tentatively TRBD1 (6 bases). This CDR3 has 15 residues. Germline lookup yields CDR1 WSHSY and CDR2 SAAADI. V dropped 2 bases and J dropped 5 bases, with 15 bases sitting between them. The CDR3: CASSENVVGATEAFF. The CDR3 bases are TGCGCCAGCAGTGAGAATGTTGTGGGGGCGACTGAAGCTTTCTTT.

CDR3 in amino acids: CASRNRENEKLFF. The DNA of the CDR3 is TGTGCCAGCAGGAACCGGGAGAATGAAAAACTGTTTTTT. V is TRBV2 and J is TRBJ1-4; D not resolved. V was trimmed by 6 bases and J by 5 bases, leaving 10 bases between them. Germline-derived CDR1 and CDR2 are SNHLY and FYNNEI. This CDR3 has 13 amino acids.

The genes are TRBV6-1 and TRBJ1-2; D unresolved. Germline lookup yields CDR1 MNHNS and CDR2 SASEGT. The CDR3 covers 14 residues. V was cut by 3 bases and J by 4 bases, with 12 bases left in between. The CDR3 reads CASSEGSRGYGYTF. In DNA, the CDR3 is TGTGCCAGCAGTGAGGGCAGCCGGGGCTATGGCTACACCTTC.